The entry below gives a single T cell receptor beta chain sequence along with its context. There were likely unrecorded immune exposures, though donors were nominally healthy when sampled. This record belongs to a study of cytomegalovirus exposure and HLA in healthy donors. Overall study: Among the 398 genotyped donors, more than 70% were placed in the Caucasian-associated ancestry cluster.

The PCR employed 60 Vbeta primers together with 13 Jbeta primers. Clones were sequenced by immunoSEQ multiplex PCR, and TCRdb holds only the in-frame ones, with some missing. The data hold over 200,000 clones, with 82% observed a single time. Germline assignment: CDR1 SGHTA and CDR2 FQGNSA. The CDR3 has 17 amino acids. Trimming removed 5 bases from V and 6 bases from J; junction bases left unmatched: 10. The sequenced material came from PBMCs. The TCR comes from a woman between 40 and 55 years old in good health and CMV-seropositive. The genes are TRBV7-2 and TRBJ2-3; 14 bases align to TRBD2. The DNA of the CDR3 is TGTGCCAGCAGCCAACCAGGACTAGCGGGGGGAATTGATACGCAGTATTTT. Protein product: CASSQPGLAGGIDTQYF.